This entry lists 28 T cell receptor beta chains sequenced from one sample in a study of HIV-infected patients and healthy controls. TCRdb passed the 5' RACE reads through MiXCR, listing each CDR3 protein once. The data show over 55,000 distinct CDR3 sequences, roughly 16% seen once. The sequenced sample was CD4+ T cells from blood. These receptors came from a human donor in good health.

This rearrangement joins TRBV11-2 to TRBJ1-1; perhaps TRBD1 as D (6 bases). Germline V gene data show CDR1 as SGHAT and CDR2 as FQNNGV. The CDR3 consists of 16 residues. Trimming cost V 4 bases and J 4 bases, with 19 bases left between them. Written as DNA, the CDR3 is TGTGCCAGCAGCTCATATGGGGGGGGCTCCGGCACTGAAGCTTTCTTT. Protein product: CASSSYGGGSGTEAFF.

For the CDR3, the DNA is TGCGCCAGCAGCGACCCGACTAGATCCGAGACCCAGTACTTC. Translated: CASSDPTRSETQYF. J is TRBJ2-5 and V is TRBV4-1, with D tentatively TRBD2 (6 bases). This CDR3 has 14 residues. Germline CDR1 is MGHRA and CDR2 is YSYEKL. Trimming left V 5 bases short and J 5 bases short, with 15 bases between.

This clonotype occurred many times. V gene TRBV12-3 or TRBV12-4 combines with J gene TRBJ1-1; D remains unclear. CDR3 length: 13 residues. V was cut by 6 bases and J by 4 bases, with 12 bases left in between. Written as DNA, the CDR3 is TGTGCCAGCAGGGGGTTGGGAGGCACTGAAGCTTTCTTT. This codes for CASRGLGGTEAFF.

This clonotype was seen repeatedly, ten times or more. The V and J genes are TRBV25-1 and TRBJ1-1; no definite D call. The CDR3 is 13 amino acids. The germline V and J ends were trimmed by 4 bases and 2 bases, with 8 bases remaining between them. Germline V gene sequence: CDR1 MGHDK, CDR2 SYGVNS. In nucleotides, the CDR3 is TGTGCCAGCAGTGGGCAGGCCAACACTGAAGCTTTCTTT. This translates into CASSGQANTEAFF.

This clonotype was detected ten times or more. The CDR3 DNA reads as TGCAGCGTTCTAAGGGGGGGGAACACTGAAGCTTTCTTT. Its translation is CSVLRGGNTEAFF. The V and J genes are TRBV29-1 and TRBJ1-1; maybe TRBD1 (6 bases). The germline gives CDR1 SQVTM, CDR2 ANQGSEA. The ends were cut back, 5 bases at V and 1 base at J, with 11 bases in the middle. The CDR3 totals 13 residues.

This rearrangement joins TRBV28 to TRBJ2-7, with TRBD1 as a possible D gene (6 bases). Trimming took 5 bases from V and 2 from J, leaving 13 bases between them. Germline V CDR1 and CDR2: MDHEN, SYDVKM. The CDR3 sequence is 14 residues long. In nucleotides, the CDR3 is TGTGCCAGCAGTGCCCCTGGGGGCCCCTACGAGCAGTACTTC. Encoded protein: CASSAPGGPYEQYF. The complete variable domain, with remaining parts taken from reference TRBV28 and TRBJ2-7, reads DVKVTQSSRYLVKRTGEKVFLECVQDMDHENMFWYRQDPGLGLRLIYFSYDVKMKEKGDIPEGYSVSREKKERFSLILESASTNQTSMYLCASSAPGGPYEQYFGPGTRLTVT.

This chain links TRBV9 with TRBJ1-6; D ambiguous. Trimming stripped 0 bases from V and 2 bases from J, with 6 bases between. Germline CDR1 SGDLS, CDR2 YYNGEE. The CDR3 contains 15 residues. DNA of the CDR3: TGTGCCAGCAGCGTAGGAGCAACCTATAATTCACCCCTCCACTTT. It specifies CASSVGATYNSPLHF. Looking up the rest from reference TRBV9 and TRBJ1-6 gives the full variable domain: DSGVTQTPKHLITATGQRVTLRCSPRSGDLSVYWYQQSLDQGLQFLIQYYNGEERAKGNILERFSAQQFPDLHSELNLSSLELGDSALYFCASSVGATYNSPLHFGNGTRLTVT.

This clonotype was observed a handful of times. The chain links TRBV7-9 to TRBJ2-7; 7 bases align to TRBD1. The CDR3 consists of 12 residues. V trimming: 5 bases; J trimming: 6 bases; junction bases outside the gene matches: 4. Germline CDR1 and CDR2: SEHNR and FQNEAQ (reference sequence). The CDR3 is CASSPDRVEQYF. The CDR3 region has the DNA TGTGCCAGCAGCCCCGACAGGGTCGAGCAGTACTTC.

There are many counts of this clonotype. The V gene is TRBV29-1, the J gene TRBJ2-2; the match to TRBD2 covers 11 bases. The length of the CDR3 is 16 residues. J was trimmed by 2 bases and V by 6 bases; bases with no gene match: 8. The germline gives CDR1 SQVTM, CDR2 ANQGSEA. As DNA, the CDR3 is TGCAGCGTCGGGGGACTAGCGGCTAAAAACACCGGGGAGCTGTTTTTT. Its translation: CSVGGLAAKNTGELFF.

This clonotype appeared a few times. The rearrangement joins TRBV19 to TRBJ1-6; D is ambiguous. This CDR3 is 13 amino acids long. CDR1 is LNHDA, CDR2 SQIVND, per germline (reference sequence). Trimming removed 5 bases from V and 9 bases from J, with 11 bases in between. The CDR3 spells CASSDIIGSPLHF. The CDR3 DNA reads TGTGCCAGTAGTGACATAATTGGTTCACCCCTCCACTTT.

This clonotype has at least ten counts. V is TRBV4-2 and J is TRBJ2-3; 8 nucleotides align to TRBD2. The CDR3 is made up of 18 amino acids. CDR1 is LGHNA, CDR2 YNFKEQ, per germline. Germline trimming cut 3 bases from V and 1 base from J; bases unmatched to any gene: 12. The chain's CDR3 is CASSQRGSGGARTDTQYF. Here the CDR3 DNA reads TGTGCCAGCAGCCAGAGGGGCAGCGGGGGTGCCCGCACAGATACGCAGTATTTT.

This clonotype was counted ten times or more. The V call is TRBV18, the J call TRBJ1-5, with 7 positions matching TRBD1. Losses at the gene ends were 4 bases for V and 7 bases for J; bases not matched to a gene: 7. From germline, CDR1 is KGHSH and CDR2 LQKENI. The CDR3 runs to 14 residues. CDR3 sequence reads: CASSQQGFGQPQHF. The CDR3 DNA is TGTGCCAGCTCACAACAGGGGTTCGGCCAGCCCCAGCATTTT.

Only a few counts were recorded for this clonotype. The CDR3 DNA sequence: TGTGCCAGCAGACCGTCAGGGACTAGTTACACCGGGGAGCTGTTTTTT. It specifies CASRPSGTSYTGELFF. The J gene is TRBJ2-2, the V gene TRBV12-3 or TRBV12-4; TRBD2 agrees at 8 bases. J was trimmed by 3 bases and V by 6 bases; bases with no gene match: 9. This CDR3 has 16 amino acids.

This clonotype has ten or more counts. The genes are TRBV2 and TRBJ2-7; D could derive from TRBD1 or TRBD2 (5 bases each). Per germline, CDR1 SNHLY and CDR2 FYNNEI. V lost 6 bases and J lost 1, with 10 bases in between. This CDR3 has 13 residues. The CDR3 region has the DNA TGTGCCAGCAGCCGGGACCAATCCTACGAGCAGTACTTC. It yields the protein CASSRDQSYEQYF.

This clonotype was observed at least ten times. The CDR3 region is CASSLDLTANQPQHF. CDR3 in DNA: TGTGCCAGCAGTTTAGACTTGACAGCTAATCAGCCCCAGCATTTT. V usage is TRBV12-3 or TRBV12-4 and J usage is TRBJ1-5; D may be TRBD1 (5 bases). The CDR3 contains 15 residues. With 1 base removed from V and 4 bases from J, the gap between germline ends came to 11 bases.

This clonotype was observed a few times. The V gene is TRBV5-1, the J gene TRBJ1-2, with TRBD1 identical over 7 bases. V shed 0 bases and J 4 bases; nucleotides not matched to a gene: 6. The CDR3 has 15 residues. The germline CDR1 and CDR2 sequences are SGHRS and YFSETQ. CDR3 protein: CASSLGTGASYGYTF. The CDR3 coding sequence is TGCGCCAGCAGCTTGGGAACAGGGGCTTCCTATGGCTACACCTTC.

This clonotype was recorded at least ten times. V is TRBV6-6 and J is TRBJ1-2; weak D call: TRBD1 (6 bases). The CDR3 is made up of 12 amino acids. Germline V gives CDR1 MNHNY, CDR2 SVGAGI (reference sequence). V lost 9 bases, J lost 7 bases, and 15 bases lay in between. The CDR3 DNA reads TGTGCCAGTAGGGAGACAGGCAGTGGCTACACCTTC. Protein sequence: CASRETGSGYTF.

The chain links TRBV7-7 to TRBJ2-1; perhaps TRBD1 as D (6 bases). Germline V gives CDR1 SSHAT, CDR2 FNYEAQ (reference sequence). The CDR3 contains 15 residues. The germline V and J ends were trimmed by 0 bases and 6 bases, with 12 bases remaining between them. The CDR3 DNA reads TGTGCCAGCAGCTTAGCGGGGGCCCCGTCCAATGAGCAGTTCTTC. As protein: CASSLAGAPSNEQFF.

This clonotype occurred many times. The chain couples TRBV6-6 to TRBJ1-5; 7 bases match TRBD1. The CDR3 spans 14 residues. CDR1 MNHNY and CDR2 SVGAGI come from the germline V gene (reference sequence). V shed 7 bases and J 6 bases; nucleotides not matched to a gene: 9. This CDR3 is CASTQGGAGQPQHF. CDR3 nucleotides: TGTGCCAGCACCCAGGGGGGGGCGGGTCAGCCCCAGCATTTT.

This clonotype turned up a few times. This CDR3 reads CASSLGDRDRDTQYF. The CDR3 region has the DNA TGTGCCAGCAGCTTAGGGGACAGGGATCGAGATACGCAGTATTTT. The chain links TRBV7-2 to TRBJ2-3; 9 nucleotides agree with TRBD1. This CDR3 comprises 15 residues. V shed 1 base and J 5 bases; nucleotides not matched to a gene: 4. Germline assignment: CDR1 SGHTA and CDR2 FQGNSA.

This clonotype was seen at least ten times. J is TRBJ1-6 and V is TRBV20-1; 7 nucleotides align to TRBD1. Germline V gene data show CDR1 as DFQATT and CDR2 as SNEGSKA (reference sequence). This CDR3 region has 15 residues. Trimming removed 6 bases from V and 2 bases from J; junction bases left unmatched: 7. The DNA for the CDR3 is TGCAGTGCCATAGACAGGGCGACCTATAATTCACCCCTCCACTTT. Amino acid sequence: CSAIDRATYNSPLHF.

This chain joins TRBV6-1 and TRBJ1-5; TRBD1 matches 8 bases. This CDR3 comprises 13 residues. Germline CDR1 MNHNS, CDR2 SASEGT. V gave up 8 bases and J gave up 6 bases; unmatched junction bases: 6. CDR3 region: CASETGEAQPQHF. DNA for the CDR3: TGTGCCAGCGAGACAGGGGAGGCTCAGCCCCAGCATTTT.

This clonotype was counted at least ten times. The chain joins TRBV6-2 or TRBV6-3 to TRBJ2-3, with D possibly called TRBD1 or TRBD2 (5 bases each). Germline values: CDR1 MNHEY, CDR2 SVGEGT. V shed 2 bases and J shed 4 bases, with 28 bases lying between them. The CDR3 is 20 amino acids. CDR3 DNA: TGTGCCAGCAGTTACCCACGGATCGGGGCAACTCATGACCCTCCAGATACGCAGTATTTT. This encodes CASSYPRIGATHDPPDTQYF.

This clonotype occurred many times. The rearrangement uses TRBV3-1 and TRBJ1-2; D gene uncertain. From germline, CDR1 is LGHDT and CDR2 YNNKEL (reference sequence). The CDR3 covers 14 residues. V was clipped by 3 bases and J by 4 bases, with 12 bases between them. The CDR3 is CASSQGSSVYGYTF. CDR3 DNA: TGTGCCAGCAGCCAGGGAAGTTCTGTCTATGGCTACACCTTC.

This clonotype turned up a few times. The chain recombines TRBV9 with TRBJ2-7, with D hard to call. Germline V gene lookup returns CDR1 SGDLS and CDR2 YYNGEE. V was pared by 2 bases and J by 5 bases, with 14 bases between. This CDR3 comprises 14 residues. The CDR3 is CASSVTPTGHEQYF. Written as DNA, the CDR3 is TGTGCCAGCAGCGTCACCCCCACCGGCCACGAGCAGTACTTC.

The genes are TRBV18 and TRBJ1-4; D possibly corresponds to TRBD1 (6 bases). Per germline, CDR1 KGHSH and CDR2 LQKENI. Trimming removed 3 bases at V and 4 bases at J, with 12 bases between. This CDR3 is built from 15 residues. The CDR3: CASSPTDRHNEKLFF. In DNA form, the CDR3 reads TGTGCCAGCTCACCTACTGACAGGCATAATGAAAAACTGTTTTTT. Using reference TRBV18 and TRBJ1-4 for the parts outside the CDR3, the full variable domain is NAGVMQNPRHLVRRRGQEARLRCSPMKGHSHVYWYRQLPEEGLKFMVYLQKENIIDESGMPKERFSAEFPKEGPSILRIQQVVRGDSAAYFCASSPTDRHNEKLFFGSGTQLSVL.

This chain joins TRBV4-3 and TRBJ2-1; the match to TRBD2 covers 11 bases. CDR1 is LGHNA, CDR2 YSLEER, per germline. The CDR3 covers 18 residues. Germline trimming cut 0 bases from V and 1 base from J; bases unmatched to any gene: 5. The DNA of the CDR3 is TGCGCCAGCAGCCAAGATGATAGCGGGGGGGTTTCCTACAATGAGCAGTTCTTC. It encodes CASSQDDSGGVSYNEQFF.

This clonotype was counted at least ten times. One end of the junction is discordant with germline, which a read error may explain. This rearrangement joins TRBV20-1 to TRBJ1-5; D is undetermined. The germline V gene encodes CDR1 DFQATT and CDR2 SNEGSKA (reference sequence). This CDR3 spans 13 amino acids. The CDR3 is CSASTNPYQPQHF. The CDR3 coding sequence is TGCAGTGCTAGCACCAACCCTTATCAGCCGCAGCATTTT.